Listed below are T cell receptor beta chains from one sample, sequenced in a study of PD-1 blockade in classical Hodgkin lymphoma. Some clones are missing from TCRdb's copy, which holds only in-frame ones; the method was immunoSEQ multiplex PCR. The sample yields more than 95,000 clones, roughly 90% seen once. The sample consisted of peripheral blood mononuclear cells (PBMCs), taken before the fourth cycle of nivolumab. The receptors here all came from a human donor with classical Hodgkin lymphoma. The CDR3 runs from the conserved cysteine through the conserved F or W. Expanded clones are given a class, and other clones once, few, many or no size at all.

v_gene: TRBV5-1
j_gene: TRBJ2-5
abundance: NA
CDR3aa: CASSSSGVGETQYF

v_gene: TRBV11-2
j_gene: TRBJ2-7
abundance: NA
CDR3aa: CASSPTFSGTPAGDEQYF

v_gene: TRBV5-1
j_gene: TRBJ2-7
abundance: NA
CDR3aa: CASSLGANYEQYF

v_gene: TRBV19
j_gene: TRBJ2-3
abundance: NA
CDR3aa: CASSNYPGLVDTSTDTQYF

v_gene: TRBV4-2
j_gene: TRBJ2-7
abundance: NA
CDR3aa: CASSQDSVVGDEQYF

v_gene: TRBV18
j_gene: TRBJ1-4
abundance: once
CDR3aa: CASSPYNPGQEEKLFF

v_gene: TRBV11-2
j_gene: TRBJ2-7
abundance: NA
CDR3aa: CASSLRGVNEQYF

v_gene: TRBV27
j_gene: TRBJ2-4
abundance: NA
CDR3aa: CASSLSWVGTGNIQYF

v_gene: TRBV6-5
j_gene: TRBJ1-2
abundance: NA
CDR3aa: CASSFTATYGYTF

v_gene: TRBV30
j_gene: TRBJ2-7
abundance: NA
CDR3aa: CAWSLTGYEQYF

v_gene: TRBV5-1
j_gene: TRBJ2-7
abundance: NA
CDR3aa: CASSLYTDRGTWEQYF

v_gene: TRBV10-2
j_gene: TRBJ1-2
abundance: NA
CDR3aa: CASSEGGEGRDYGYTF

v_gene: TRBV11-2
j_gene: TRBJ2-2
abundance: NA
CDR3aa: CASSSLGGTGELFF

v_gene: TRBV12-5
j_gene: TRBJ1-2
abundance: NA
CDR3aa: CASGLGLIAAYGYTF

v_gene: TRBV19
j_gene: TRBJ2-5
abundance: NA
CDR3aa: CASTKGSQETQYF

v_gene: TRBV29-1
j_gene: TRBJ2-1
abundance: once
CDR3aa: CSVDGMGANFNEQFF

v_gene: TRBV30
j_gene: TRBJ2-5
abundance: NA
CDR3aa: CAWSPTRRTSGRPQETQYF

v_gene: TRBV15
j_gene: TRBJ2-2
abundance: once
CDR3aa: CATSRDLARWTNTGELFF

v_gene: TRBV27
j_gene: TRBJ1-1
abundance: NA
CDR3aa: CASSSVGTEAFF

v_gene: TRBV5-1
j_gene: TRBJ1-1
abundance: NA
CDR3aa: CASSRGQSHTEAFF

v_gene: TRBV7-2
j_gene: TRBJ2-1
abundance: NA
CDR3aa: CASSRSSGTGTDEQFF

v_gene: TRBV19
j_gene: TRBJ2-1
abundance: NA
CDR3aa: CASSNSAGPYNEQFF

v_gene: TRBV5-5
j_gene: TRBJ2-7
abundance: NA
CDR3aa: CASSLQGALPYEQYF

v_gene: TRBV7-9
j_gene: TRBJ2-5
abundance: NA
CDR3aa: CASSPPGETQYF

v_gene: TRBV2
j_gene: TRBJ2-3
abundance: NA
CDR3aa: CASSEVGQGTDTQYF

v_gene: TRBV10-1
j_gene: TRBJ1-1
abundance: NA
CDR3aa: CASSEGNRVVTEAFF

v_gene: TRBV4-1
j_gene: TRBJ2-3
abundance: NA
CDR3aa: CASSQLRGNSTDTQYF

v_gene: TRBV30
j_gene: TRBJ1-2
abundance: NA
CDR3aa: CAWSVQGGRGAGYTF

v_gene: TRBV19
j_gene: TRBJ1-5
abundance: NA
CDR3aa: CATRLGTGYSNQPQHF

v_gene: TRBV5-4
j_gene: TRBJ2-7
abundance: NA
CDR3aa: CASSPSSGTGGSYEQYF

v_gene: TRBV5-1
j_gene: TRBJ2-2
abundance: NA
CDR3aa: CASSLNTGELFF